This is a list of T cell receptor beta chains from one sample in a study of blood T cell dynamics during melanoma immunotherapy. Some clones are missing from TCRdb's copy, which holds only in-frame ones; the method was immunoSEQ multiplex PCR. The top ten clones hold around 10% of a sample with about 800 clones, around 89% of them seen once. Sequencing used cell-free DNA from blood, obtained from a patient treated with checkpoint blockade. The receptors were sampled from a human donor with melanoma. Each CDR3 is given with its conserved first and last residue. D genes are given only for firm matches.

j_call	v_call	d_call	cdr3_aa	cdr3_nt
TRBJ1-3	TRBV28	.	CASSPSHGRAGNTIYF	TGTGCCAGCAGCCCCTCCCACGGCAGGGCTGGAAACACCATATATTTT
TRBJ2-2	TRBV11-2	.	CASSLIDTGELFF	TGTGCCAGCAGCTTAATAGACACCGGGGAGCTGTTTTTT
TRBJ2-7	TRBV7-2	TRBD2	CASSLEGTSGRFEQYF	TGTGCCAGCAGCTTAGAGGGGACTAGCGGGAGGTTTGAGCAGTACTTC
TRBJ2-7	TRBV4-3	TRBD1	CASSRTGGSSYEQYF	TGCGCCAGCAGCCGAACAGGGGGGAGCTCCTACGAGCAGTACTTC
TRBJ2-3	TRBV28	TRBD1	CASRPRASTGLDTDTQYF	TGTGCCAGCAGACCCCGAGCCTCGACAGGGCTAGACACAGATACGCAGTATTTT
TRBJ2-5	TRBV28	TRBD2	CASSFGTSRETQYF	TGTGCCAGCAGTTTCGGGACTAGCCGGGAGACCCAGTACTTC
TRBJ1-1	TRBV7-2	.	CASSFPGFSSDTEAFF	TGTGCCAGCAGTTTTCCAGGGTTTTCGAGCGACACTGAAGCTTTCTTT
TRBJ1-2	TRBV5-5	.	CASSDTSYPYGYTF	TGTGCCAGCAGTGACACGAGTTATCCTTATGGCTACACCTTC
TRBJ2-7	TRBV5-5	.	CASSFGGFYEQYF	TGTGCCAGCAGCTTTGGGGGGTTCTACGAGCAGTACTTC
TRBJ2-4	TRBV2	.	CASKVGSYFRLNLAKNIQYF	TGTGCCAGCAAGGTGGGAAGCTACTTTAGACTAAACCTGGCCAAAAACATTCAGTACTTC
TRBJ1-1	TRBV30	.	CAWSFRNPTEAFF	TGTGCCTGGAGTTTTCGTAACCCGACTGAAGCTTTCTTT
TRBJ2-7	TRBV7-8	TRBD1	CASSLGRGYEQYF	TGTGCCAGCAGCTTGGGCAGGGGGTACGAGCAGTACTTC
TRBJ1-3	TRBV5-1	.	CASRLDSSGNTIYF	TGCGCCAGCAGACTGGACAGCTCTGGAAACACCATATATTTT
TRBJ1-2	TRBV4-2	.	CASSQEGGGKGYTF	TGTGCCAGCAGCCAAGAGGGAGGAGGGAAGGGCTACACCTTC
TRBJ2-1	TRBV19	TRBD2	CASSSGGGFNEQFF	TGTGCCAGTAGTTCGGGCGGGGGGTTCAATGAGCAGTTCTTC
TRBJ2-1	TRBV29-1	.	CSLIGSEQFF	TGCAGCCTTATAGGTTCTGAGCAGTTCTTC
TRBJ2-5	TRBV19	.	CASSIEGETQYF	TGTGCCAGTAGTATAGAAGGGGAGACCCAGTACTTC
TRBJ1-2	TRBV5-6	.	CASSFRDTYGYTF	TGTGCCAGCAGCTTTCGGGACACCTATGGCTACACCTTC
TRBJ2-5	TRBV30	TRBD2	CAWSTGLAGMGRETQYF	TGTGCCTGGAGCACGGGACTAGCGGGGATGGGCCGGGAGACCCAGTACTTC
TRBJ1-5	TRBV5-1	.	CASSTDPDPNQPQHF	TGCGCCAGCAGCACGGACCCCGACCCCAATCAGCCCCAGCATTTT
TRBJ1-5	TRBV19	.	CASSREGVSSNQPQHF	TGTGCCAGTAGCAGGGAGGGGGTTAGTAGCAATCAGCCCCAGCATTTT
TRBJ2-7	TRBV28	.	CASSSPLFSYEQYF	TGTGCCAGCAGTTCCCCTCTGTTTTCCTACGAGCAGTACTTC
TRBJ1-2	TRBV7-2	TRBD1	CASSDNRGYGYTF	TGTGCCAGCAGCGACAACAGGGGCTATGGCTACACCTTC